Listed here are 16 T cell receptor beta chains from one sample, sequenced in a study of human T cells and chemical hapten exposure (dated by TCRdb to the early 2020s). This specimen's time point label, per the study, means: patch test 1, 2 weeks after DPC sensitization. The treatment or condition label, as the study defines it: therapeutic diphenylcyclopropenone sensitization with weekly scalp DPC. The library was built by means of RACE. For sequencing, a NextSeq 500 was employed. The public reads were reanalyzed by TCRdb: fastp trimming at Q25, MiXCR alignment, in-frame beta chains only. All rows with the same CDR3 protein become a single entry with the most common DNA and genes. Present in this sample are under 200,000 distinct CDR3 sequences, approximately 14% of which were seen just once. Jointly, the top ten make up about 1.7% of the sample. Here the sequenced sample was whole blood, taken in connection with sensitization to the hapten diphenylcyclopropenone (DPC). Every receptor here comes from a woman in her twenties or thirties with alopecia areata. Some clones in this sample may be carry-over from other donors' samples.

The chain uses TRBV2 and TRBJ2-7; TRBD2 aligns across 10 bases. The V gene end was trimmed by 10 bases and the J gene end by 5 bases; junction bases not matched to a gene: 14. The CDR3 is made up of 15 amino acids. Looked up from germline, CDR1 is SNHLY and CDR2 is FYNNEI. The CDR3 loop reads CATHESVAGGDEQYF. In DNA form, the CDR3 reads TGTGCCACCCACGAATCAGTAGCGGGAGGAGACGAGCAGTACTTC.

This clonotype was observed a few times. V is TRBV20-1 and J is TRBJ2-3; 11 bases agree with TRBD2. Germline V lookup: CDR1 DFQATT, CDR2 SNEGSKA (reference sequence). The junction had 4 bases not matched to a gene; V was cut back by 6 bases and J by 2 bases. The CDR3 is 14 residues long. The CDR3 region has the DNA TGCAGTGCCCCGACTAGCGGGGTCACAGATACGCAGTATTTT. It codes for CSAPTSGVTDTQYF.

The chain employs TRBV20-1 and TRBJ1-5, with a possible D match to TRBD1 (5 bases). The germline V gene has CDR1 DFQATT and CDR2 SNEGSKA (reference sequence). There are 14 residues in the CDR3. Between the trimmed V and J ends, which lost 3 bases and 0 bases, there was a span of 9 bases. In DNA, the CDR3 is TGCAGTGCTAGCTTAGGGGCTAGCAATCAGCCCCAGCATTTT. Its translation: CSASLGASNQPQHF.

The sample holds a few counts of this clonotype. The chain carries TRBV12-3 or TRBV12-4 and TRBJ1-4, with a weak D call TRBD1 (5 bases). The length of the CDR3 is 16 residues. The germline V and J ends were trimmed by 5 bases and 8 bases, with 21 bases remaining between them. The CDR3 sequence: CASSRRFREVREKLFF. The CDR3 nucleotides read TGTGCCAGCAGTAGAAGATTCAGGGAGGTTAGAGAAAAACTGTTTTTT.

This clonotype was seen only a few times. The rearrangement joins TRBV6-5 to TRBJ1-5; unclear D gene. The CDR3 extends over 12 amino acids. The V and J ends lost 5 bases and 9 bases respectively, with 11 bases between them. The V gene's germline CDR1 is MNHEY and CDR2 SVGAGI. CDR3: CASSTPGGPQHF. In nucleotides, the CDR3 is TGTGCCAGCAGTACCCCAGGAGGGCCCCAGCATTTT.

This clonotype was counted ten times or more. V usage is TRBV2 and J usage is TRBJ2-5; no definite D call. Germline CDR1 SNHLY, CDR2 FYNNEI. CDR3 length equals 13 residues. With 5 bases removed from V and 5 bases from J, the gap between germline ends came to 12 bases. The CDR3 is CASSPEFGETQYF. The CDR3 DNA reads TGTGCCAGCAGTCCGGAGTTTGGGGAGACCCAGTACTTC.

This clonotype was detected only a few times. The chain has TRBV12-3 or TRBV12-4 and TRBJ2-3; 8 bases agree with TRBD2. This CDR3 comprises 15 residues. The trim removed 5 bases at V and 6 bases at J, leaving 10 bases unmatched. The chain's CDR3 is CASSLSGSIYDTQYF. The DNA of the CDR3 is TGTGCCAGCAGTCTCAGCGGGAGTATATACGATACGCAGTATTTT.

A few counts support this clonotype. The rearrangement links TRBV11-3 to TRBJ1-1, with no clear D. The CDR3 runs 13 residues. V lost 5 bases and J lost 0, with 7 bases in between. Germline loops: CDR1 SGHNT, CDR2 YENEEA. The CDR3 DNA follows: TGTGCCAGCAGCGAAGGGTTGAACACTGAAGCTTTCTTT. Protein product: CASSEGLNTEAFF. Full variable domain (remainder filled in from reference TRBV11-3 and TRBJ1-1): EAGVVQSPRYKIIEKKQPVAFWCNPISGHNTLYWYLQNLGQGPELLIRYENEEAVDDSQLPKDRFSAERLKGVDSTLKIQPAELGDSAVYLCASSEGLNTEAFFGQGTRLTVV.

The CDR3 bases are TGCGCCAGCAGCCAAGATTTCGCAGGGATTGGTAGCAATCAGCCCCAGCATTTT. Its translation: CASSQDFAGIGSNQPQHF. The chain employs TRBV4-1 and TRBJ1-5, with D tentatively TRBD1 (5 bases). The V end lost 0 bases, the J end lost 0 bases, and 15 bases lay between the germline ends. Germline CDR1 is MGHRA and CDR2 is YSYEKL. The CDR3 length is 18 residues.

The rearrangement joins TRBV7-3 to TRBJ1-1; D possibly corresponds to TRBD1 (5 bases). CDR3 size: 15 residues. V dropped 5 bases and J dropped 0 bases, with 13 bases sitting between them. Germline-derived CDR1 and CDR2 are SGHTA and FQGTGA. This CDR3 reads CASSTNQGMNTEAFF. The DNA of the CDR3 is TGTGCCAGCAGCACTAATCAGGGCATGAACACTGAAGCTTTCTTT.

This clonotype was seen more than once but under ten times. The chain couples TRBV29-1 to TRBJ2-3, with 14 bases lining up with TRBD2. The germline V gene has CDR1 SQVTM and CDR2 ANQGSEA. This CDR3 spans 17 amino acids. V shed 5 bases and J 0 bases; nucleotides not matched to a gene: 7. The CDR3 DNA reads as TGCAGCGTTACTGGGACTAGCGGGAGATCAAGCACAGATACGCAGTATTTT. Encoded protein: CSVTGTSGRSSTDTQYF.

This clonotype was observed a few times. The chain carries TRBV6-6 and TRBJ2-2; D remains unclear. The length of the CDR3 is 15 residues. V shed 0 bases and J shed 5 bases, with 10 bases lying between them. Looked up from germline, CDR1 is MNHNY and CDR2 is SVGAGI (reference sequence). CDR3: CASSYSWRITGELFF. In nucleotides, the CDR3 is TGTGCCAGCAGTTACTCTTGGCGGATTACCGGGGAGCTGTTTTTT.

This clonotype was counted only a few times. The rearrangement joins TRBV6-6 to TRBJ2-1, with a weak D call TRBD2 (6 bases). The CDR3 is 17 amino acids. Trimming shortened V by 0 bases and J by 6 bases, and 18 bases separated the two germline ends. Per the germline V gene, CDR1 is MNHNY and CDR2 is SVGAGI (reference sequence). As DNA, the CDR3 is TGTGCCAGCAGTTACTCTCCCTCGTCGGGGGTGGGCAATGAGCAGTTCTTC. Translated: CASSYSPSSGVGNEQFF.

The rearrangement joins TRBV25-1 to TRBJ2-7; 10 bases are shared with TRBD2. V was clipped by 6 bases and J by 5 bases; unmatched bases: 1. Germline lookup yields CDR1 MGHDK and CDR2 SYGVNS. This CDR3 region has 12 residues. The CDR3 spells CASSGLADEQYF. The CDR3 DNA reads TGTGCCAGCAGCGGACTAGCGGACGAGCAGTACTTC.

V usage is TRBV5-1 and J usage is TRBJ2-7; no definite D call. The CDR3 loop spans 15 amino acids. Germline V CDR1 and CDR2: SGHRS, YFSETQ. Trimming removed 1 base at V and 5 bases at J, with 16 bases between. CDR3 region: CASSLNRAQTHEQYF. CDR3 nucleotide sequence: TGCGCCAGCAGCTTGAATCGGGCCCAAACCCACGAGCAGTACTTC.

The gene calls are TRBV28 and TRBJ2-7; a weak D match, TRBD2 (5 bases). Per the germline V gene, CDR1 is MDHEN and CDR2 is SYDVKM. Between the trimmed V and J ends, which lost 3 bases and 2 bases, there was a span of 8 bases. The CDR3 is 13 amino acids. CDR3 region: CASSLRAPYEQYF. Written as DNA, the CDR3 is TGTGCCAGCAGTTTGAGGGCCCCCTACGAGCAGTACTTC. Full variable domain (rest looked up from reference TRBV28 and TRBJ2-7): DVKVTQSSRYLVKRTGEKVFLECVQDMDHENMFWYRQDPGLGLRLIYFSYDVKMKEKGDIPEGYSVSREKKERFSLILESASTNQTSMYLCASSLRAPYEQYFGPGTRLTVT.